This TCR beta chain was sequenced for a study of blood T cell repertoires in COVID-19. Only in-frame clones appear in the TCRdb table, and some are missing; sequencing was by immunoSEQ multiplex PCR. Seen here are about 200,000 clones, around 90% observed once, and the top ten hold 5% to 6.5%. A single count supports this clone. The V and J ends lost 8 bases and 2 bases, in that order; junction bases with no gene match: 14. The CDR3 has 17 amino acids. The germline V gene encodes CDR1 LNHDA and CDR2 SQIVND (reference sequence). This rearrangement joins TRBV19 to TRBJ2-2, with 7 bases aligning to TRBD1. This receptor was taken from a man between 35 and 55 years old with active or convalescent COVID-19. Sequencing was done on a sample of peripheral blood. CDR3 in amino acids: CASLSGRGFVNTGELFF. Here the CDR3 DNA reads TGTGCCAGTCTCTCGGGCAGGGGGTTCGTCAACACCGGGGAGCTGTTTTTT.